These 19 T cell receptor beta chains were all obtained from the same sample, sequenced in a study of T cell changes during pregnancy in multiple sclerosis. Measured with immunoSEQ multiplex PCR; TCRdb has only the in-frame clones, and not every one. Here the sample spans about 19,000 clones, more than 80% being singletons. The specimen comprised CD8+ T cells from peripheral blood mononuclear cells, sampled in the third trimester of pregnancy. These receptors all stem from a female donor in good health, enrolled as a control in a pregnancy study.

The chain links TRBV4-2 to TRBJ2-3; D is possibly TRBD2 (6 bases). From germline, CDR1 is LGHNA and CDR2 YNFKEQ. This CDR3 has 15 residues. The V end was cut by 5 bases, the J end by 2 bases, with 14 bases between. In DNA form, the CDR3 reads TGTGCCAGCAGCGTCCGACTAGTAACCACAGATACGCAGTATTTT. Its translation is CASSVRLVTTDTQYF.

This sequence joins TRBV9 and TRBJ2-5; unclear D gene. The V gene lost 0 bases and the J gene lost 1 base, with 10 bases spanning the gap. The CDR3 is 15 amino acids. CDR1 and CDR2 (germline): SGDLS, YYNGEE. The CDR3 DNA is TGTGCCAGCAGCGTAGGGGCCAGCTCCCAAGAGACCCAGTACTTC. Its protein is CASSVGASSQETQYF.

V is TRBV7-8 and J is TRBJ2-7, with 9 bases that match TRBD1. The CDR3 sequence is 15 residues long. Trimming at V came to 4 bases and at J to 3 bases, leaving 7 bases not matched to a gene. Germline V gene data show CDR1 as SGHVS and CDR2 as FQNEAQ. The CDR3 reads CASSSGTGISYEQYF. For the CDR3, the DNA is TGTGCCAGCAGCTCCGGGACAGGGATCAGCTACGAGCAGTACTTC. Looking up the rest from reference TRBV7-8 and TRBJ2-7 gives the full variable domain: GAGVSQSPRYKVAKRGQDVALRCDPISGHVSLFWYQQALGQGPEFLTYFQNEAQLDKSGLPSDRFFAERPEGSVSTLKIQRTQQEDSAVYLCASSSGTGISYEQYFGPGTRLTVT.

The gene calls are TRBV4-3 and TRBJ2-5, with TRBD1 identical over 8 bases. J was trimmed by 4 bases and V by 4 bases; bases with no gene match: 8. CDR1 LGHNA and CDR2 YSLEER come from the germline V gene. There are 15 residues in the CDR3. The CDR3: CASSRLTGVIETQYF. CDR3 DNA sequence: TGCGCCAGCAGCCGCTTGACAGGGGTGATAGAGACCCAGTACTTC.

V usage is TRBV11-1 and J usage is TRBJ1-6; no clear D. The CDR3 contains 14 residues. Looked up from germline, CDR1 is SGHAT and CDR2 is FQDESV (reference sequence). V was shortened by 1 base and J by 10 bases, with 11 bases between the two germline ends. CDR3 amino acids: CASSLDSSWSPLHF. CDR3 bases: TGTGCCAGCAGCTTAGACAGTTCGTGGTCACCCCTCCACTTT. Full variable domain (rest looked up from reference TRBV11-1 and TRBJ1-6): EAEVAQSPRYKITEKSQAVAFWCDPISGHATLYWYRQILGQGPELLVQFQDESVVDDSQLPKDRFSAERLKGVDSTLKIQPAELGDSAMYLCASSLDSSWSPLHFGNGTRLTVT.

The chain carries TRBV25-1 and TRBJ2-2; 7 bases line up with TRBD1. Germline-derived CDR1 and CDR2 are MGHDK and SYGVNS. With V trimmed by 6 bases and J by 7 bases, 5 bases remained unmatched. CDR3 size: 13 residues. The CDR3 reads CASSLGQVGELFF. In DNA, the CDR3 is TGTGCCAGCAGCTTAGGACAGGTCGGGGAGCTGTTTTTT.

In its sample, this clone was seen once. CDR3 coding DNA: TGCAGCATTAGACAGGGGGGCGGCACAGATACGCAGTATTTT. Translated: CSIRQGGGTDTQYF. The chain combines TRBV29-1 with TRBJ2-3; TRBD1 agrees at 9 bases. The junction had 7 bases not matched to a gene; V was cut back by 8 bases and J by 1 base. CDR3 length: 14 amino acids. From germline, CDR1 is SQVTM and CDR2 ANQGSEA.

The rearrangement joins TRBV7-9 to TRBJ1-5; unclear D gene. V gave up 1 base and J gave up 2 bases, with 9 bases separating them. This CDR3 has 15 amino acids. CDR1 is SEHNR and CDR2 is FQNEAQ in the germline V gene (reference sequence). CDR3 sequence (DNA): TGTGCCAGCAGCTTAGGTGACGGGGGCAATCAGCCCCAGCATTTT. It encodes CASSLGDGGNQPQHF.

The rearrangement joins TRBV5-6 to TRBJ2-2, with 7 bases lining up with TRBD2. The CDR3 is 14 amino acids. The V segment lost 8 bases and the J segment 0 bases; nucleotides outside the gene matches: 4. Per the germline V gene, CDR1 is SGHDT and CDR2 is YYEEEE. The CDR3 here is CASAGTTNTGELFF. The CDR3 DNA is TGTGCCAGTGCCGGGACTACGAACACCGGGGAGCTGTTTTTT.

This clone ranks as medium-sized. V gene TRBV4-1 combines with J gene TRBJ1-5; the match to TRBD1 covers 10 bases. V lost 0 bases, J lost 6 bases, and 5 bases stayed unmatched. CDR3 length equals 16 residues. The germline gives CDR1 MGHRA, CDR2 YSYEKL. Written as DNA, the CDR3 is TGCGCCAGCAGCCAAGATGCGGGACAGGGGATTCAGCCCCAGCATTTT. Protein sequence: CASSQDAGQGIQPQHF.

The V and J genes are TRBV10-3 and TRBJ2-1; D possibly corresponds to TRBD1 (8 bases). With 6 bases removed from V and 6 bases from J, the gap between germline ends came to 18 bases. CDR1 and CDR2 from the germline V gene are ENHRY and SYGVKD. CDR3 size: 15 residues. CDR3 DNA: TGTGCCATCAGGGTGACAGGGGAGGGGTCCAATGAGCAGTTCTTC. Amino acid sequence: CAIRVTGEGSNEQFF.

The chain carries TRBV28 and TRBJ2-7; weak D call: TRBD1 (5 bases). Germline V lookup: CDR1 MDHEN, CDR2 SYDVKM. CDR3 length equals 16 residues. The V end was cut by 6 bases, the J end by 3 bases, with 21 bases between. For the CDR3, the DNA is TGTGCCAGCAGCTCGGCCGGACATCGGGTCTTCTACGAGCAGTACTTC. It translates to CASSSAGHRVFYEQYF. The full variable domain, rest sourced from reference TRBV28 and TRBJ2-7, is DVKVTQSSRYLVKRTGEKVFLECVQDMDHENMFWYRQDPGLGLRLIYFSYDVKMKEKGDIPEGYSVSREKKERFSLILESASTNQTSMYLCASSSAGHRVFYEQYFGPGTRLTVT.

The chain links TRBV7-2 to TRBJ2-1; 10 positions agree with TRBD2. The CDR3 covers 17 residues. Germline V gene data show CDR1 as SGHTA and CDR2 as FQGNSA. The J segment lost 4 bases and the V segment lost 1 base, leaving 7 bases of the junction unmatched. The CDR3 protein is CASSLVGAGGPYNEQFF. The CDR3 DNA is TGTGCCAGCAGCTTAGTGGGAGCGGGGGGGCCGTACAATGAGCAGTTCTTC.

This sequence joins TRBV27 and TRBJ1-4, with D unclear. The CDR3 covers 16 residues. Germline CDR1 reads MNHEY; CDR2 reads SMNVEV (reference sequence). V lost 4 bases and J 2 bases, leaving 14 bases between the germline ends. In nucleotides, the CDR3 is TGTGCCAGCAGTTCCTTCGATAGTGCGACTAATGAAAAACTGTTTTTT. Translating gives CASSSFDSATNEKLFF.

With regard to this clone: Different DNA sequences within this sample yield the same CDR3. V gene TRBV6-5 combines with J gene TRBJ2-7; no firm D call. V dropped 5 bases and J dropped 3 bases, with 5 bases sitting between them. Germline V gene lookup returns CDR1 MNHEY and CDR2 SVGAGI. This CDR3 comprises 11 residues. The CDR3 region has the DNA TGTGCCAGCAGTGCCGGCTACGAGCAGTACTTC. Protein sequence: CASSAGYEQYF.

The gene calls are TRBV9 and TRBJ1-5; the match to TRBD1 covers 9 bases. Germline lookup yields CDR1 SGDLS and CDR2 YYNGEE. The trim removed 4 bases at V and 6 bases at J, leaving 8 bases unmatched. There are 15 residues in the CDR3. The CDR3 bases are TGTGCCAGCAGCTTGGGACAGGGTTTAGGTCAGCCCCAGCATTTT. Protein product: CASSLGQGLGQPQHF.

The V call is TRBV6-5, the J call TRBJ2-7; D call uncertain. The ends were cut back, 0 bases at V and 5 bases at J, with 8 bases in the middle. This CDR3 contains 13 residues. From germline, CDR1 is MNHEY and CDR2 SVGAGI. The CDR3 sequence is CASSYSRYDEQYF. Written as DNA, the CDR3 is TGTGCCAGCAGTTACTCCAGATACGACGAGCAGTACTTC.

The sample holds one count of this clone. The chain carries TRBV5-1 and TRBJ1-2, with D uncertain. V shed 2 bases and J shed 6 bases, with 8 bases lying between them. Per the germline V gene, CDR1 is SGHRS and CDR2 is YFSETQ. This CDR3 is built from 12 residues. CDR3 amino acids: CASSFTGNGYTF. The CDR3 region has the DNA TGCGCCAGCAGCTTCACGGGGAATGGCTACACCTTC.

This clone was found once. V and J are TRBV7-6 and TRBJ2-2, with a tentative D call TRBD1 (5 bases). This CDR3 is built from 17 residues. V was shortened by 4 bases and J by 3 bases, with 18 bases between the two germline ends. Germline CDR1 SGHVS, CDR2 FNYEAQ. As DNA, the CDR3 is TGTGCCAGCAGCTCAGTTCTGACAGAGACACACACCGGGGAGCTGTTTTTT. Translation gives CASSSVLTETHTGELFF.